A single sample gave rise to the 5 T cell receptor beta chains below, sequenced in a study of cytomegalovirus exposure and HLA in healthy donors. Using immunoSEQ multiplex PCR, the repertoire was profiled, and TCRdb retains in-frame clones only, with some absent. The table has tens of thousands of clones, around 93% seen once. The sequencing input was PBMCs. These receptors all stem from a man aged 18 to 29 in good health and CMV-seropositive.

J is TRBJ1-5 and V is TRBV28; maybe TRBD1 (5 bases). Germline values: CDR1 MDHEN, CDR2 SYDVKM. CDR3 length equals 14 residues. V was clipped by 5 bases and J by 7 bases, with 15 bases between them. This CDR3 is CASSPAAGMQPQHF. The CDR3 bases are TGTGCCAGCAGTCCCGCGGCAGGGATGCAGCCCCAGCATTTT.

The V gene is TRBV7-9, the J gene TRBJ2-6; the D gene is possibly TRBD2 (5 bases). This CDR3 spans 16 amino acids. The ends were cut back, 10 bases at V and 0 bases at J, with 16 bases in the middle. Germline values: CDR1 SEHNR, CDR2 FQNEAQ (reference sequence). Written as DNA, the CDR3 is TGTGCCAACGAGCCCCGGGAATACTCTGGGGCCAACGTCCTGACTTTC. This codes for CANEPREYSGANVLTF.

The rearrangement links TRBV9 to TRBJ2-5; TRBD1 matches 7 bases. This CDR3 region has 14 residues. Germline V CDR1 and CDR2: SGDLS, YYNGEE. J lost 5 bases, V lost 1 base, and 5 bases had no gene match. CDR3 residues: CASSVRGRGETQYF. DNA for the CDR3: TGTGCCAGCAGCGTAAGGGGCAGGGGGGAGACCCAGTACTTC. Full variable domain (outside the CDR3, taken from reference TRBV9 and TRBJ2-5): DSGVTQTPKHLITATGQRVTLRCSPRSGDLSVYWYQQSLDQGLQFLIQYYNGEERAKGNILERFSAQQFPDLHSELNLSSLELGDSALYFCASSVRGRGETQYFGPGTRLLVL.

The chain couples TRBV27 to TRBJ2-2; 14 nucleotides line up with TRBD2. J was trimmed by 7 bases and V by 5 bases; bases with no gene match: 9. The germline V gene encodes CDR1 MNHEY and CDR2 SMNVEV (reference sequence). The CDR3 totals 17 residues. The DNA for the CDR3 is TGTGCCAGCAGTAGCCCGGGACTAGCGGGAGTCAGCGGGGAGCTGTTTTTT. Its translation is CASSSPGLAGVSGELFF.

This clone was observed once. The V and J genes are TRBV29-1 and TRBJ2-4, with 10 nucleotides matching TRBD1. This CDR3 is 17 amino acids long. V lost 7 bases, J lost 1 base, and 13 bases stayed unmatched. Per germline, CDR1 SQVTM and CDR2 ANQGSEA. The CDR3 is CSAGTGAFRTAKNIQYF. As DNA, the CDR3 is TGCAGCGCCGGGACAGGGGCGTTCCGGACGGCCAAAAACATTCAGTACTTC. Variable domain in full (rest from reference TRBV29-1 and TRBJ2-4): SAVISQKPSRDICQRGTSLTIQCQVDSQVTMMFWYRQQPGQSLTLIATANQGSEATYESGFVIDKFPISRPNLTFSTLTVSNMSPEDSSIYLCSAGTGAFRTAKNIQYFGAGTRLSVL.